The 19 T cell receptor beta chains given below trace back to one sample, sequenced in a study of neurological immune-mediated disorders. MiXCR, applied by TCRdb to the 5' RACE reads, yields one record per CDR3 protein. The top ten clones hold 2.5% to 3% of a sample with approximately 100,000 distinct CDR3 sequences, 3.5% of them seen once. Sequenced: PBMCs. Receptor source: a woman aged 50 to 65 with multiple sclerosis.

This clonotype was recorded many times. V usage is TRBV20-1 and J usage is TRBJ2-3; TRBD1 might be the D (6 bases). The germline CDR1 and CDR2 sequences are DFQATT and SNEGSKA (reference sequence). The V end lost 5 bases, the J end lost 0 bases, and 9 bases lay between the germline ends. This CDR3 is built from 13 residues. The CDR3, as DNA: TGCAGTGCTGGCAGGGGTAGCACAGATACGCAGTATTTT. Protein: CSAGRGSTDTQYF.

This clonotype was counted many times. The chain combines TRBV28 with TRBJ1-2; TRBD1 is a possible D gene (6 bases). Trimming took 6 bases from V and 14 from J, leaving 19 bases between them. This CDR3 spans 12 amino acids. CDR1 and CDR2 from the germline V gene are MDHEN and SYDVKM. The CDR3 reads CASSPGGGSRTF. CDR3 bases: TGTGCCAGCAGCCCCGGAGGGGGGTCTCGTACCTTC.

This clonotype appeared many times. The chain couples TRBV7-9 to TRBJ2-6, with D possibly called TRBD1 or TRBD2 (5 bases each). This CDR3 has 17 amino acids. Germline assignment: CDR1 SEHNR and CDR2 FQNEAQ (reference sequence). V was pared by 3 bases and J by 3 bases, with 15 bases between. The CDR3 DNA reads TGTGCCAGCAGCTTCCGGGACCCCCTGGATGGGGCCAACGTCCTGACTTTC. Protein: CASSFRDPLDGANVLTF.

The sample holds many counts of this clonotype. The rearrangement uses TRBV6-2 or TRBV6-3 and TRBJ2-5; no firm D call. Trimming took off 6 bases at V and 1 base at J, with 15 bases between the two ends. This CDR3 spans 15 amino acids. In germline, CDR1 is MNHEY, CDR2 SVGEGT. CDR3 DNA sequence: TGTGCCAGCAGGCCTATACAGTTATCCCAAGAGACCCAGTACTTC. Its protein product is CASRPIQLSQETQYF.

Many counts were recorded for this clonotype. The chain carries TRBV5-1 and TRBJ2-7, with 7 bases that match TRBD1. Germline CDR1 reads SGHRS; CDR2 reads YFSETQ. CDR3 length: 14 amino acids. With V trimmed by 4 bases and J by 4 bases, 8 bases remained unmatched. CDR3 DNA sequence: TGCGCCAGCAGCAAGACAGGGTATAAGTACGAGCAGTACTTC. Encoded protein: CASSKTGYKYEQYF. The complete variable domain, with remaining parts taken from reference TRBV5-1 and TRBJ2-7, reads KAGVTQTPRYLIKTRGQQVTLSCSPISGHRSVSWYQQTPGQGLQFLFEYFSETQRNKGNFPGRFSGRQFSNSRSEMNVSTLELGDSALYLCASSKTGYKYEQYFGPGTRLTVT.

This clonotype was found many times. At one end the junction does not follow the germline gene, possibly because of a read error. V gene TRBV20-1 combines with J gene TRBJ1-2, with TRBD1 as a possible D gene (5 bases). Germline V gene lookup returns CDR1 DFQATT and CDR2 SNEGSKA (reference sequence). The CDR3 consists of 13 residues. Written as DNA, the CDR3 is TGCAGTGCTAGAGACGACAGCGTCTATGACTACACCTTC. Translating it yields CSARDDSVYDYTF.

Many counts were recorded for this clonotype. The chain joins TRBV20-1 to TRBJ2-5, with 9 bases identical to TRBD2. J gave up 4 bases and V 6 bases, and 9 bases lay outside the gene matches. The CDR3 is 14 residues long. Germline V gene lookup returns CDR1 DFQATT and CDR2 SNEGSKA (reference sequence). The CDR3 sequence is CSAGGGAVPETQYF. The CDR3 DNA follows: TGCAGTGCCGGCGGGGGGGCGGTACCAGAGACCCAGTACTTC.

At least ten counts were recorded for this clonotype. The rearrangement joins TRBV5-1 to TRBJ1-6; the D is unclear. The CDR3 is 14 amino acids. Germline loops: CDR1 SGHRS, CDR2 YFSETQ. V gave up 3 bases and J gave up 7 bases, with 11 bases separating them. CDR3 loop: CASSSVPKNSPLHF. The CDR3, as DNA: TGCGCCAGCAGCTCGGTACCCAAGAATTCACCCCTCCACTTT.

This clonotype was detected a few times. A clone one base away is much larger, so this may be a read error. This chain joins TRBV6-2 or TRBV6-3 and TRBJ1-5; TRBD1 is a possible D gene (5 bases). From germline, CDR1 is MNHEY and CDR2 SVGEGT. This CDR3 contains 17 residues. CDR3 in amino acids: CASSPWWGSYSNQHQHF. CDR3 nucleotide sequence: TGTGCCAGCAGCCCCTGGTGGGGGAGTTATAGCAATCAGCACCAGCATTTT.

Details on this clonotype: No conserved phenylalanine or tryptophan ends this CDR3, so it is likely a read error. J is TRBJ2-6 and V is TRBV12-3 or TRBV12-4; no firm D call. This CDR3 has 14 residues. V dropped 5 bases and J dropped 1 base, with 6 bases sitting between them. CDR3 amino acids: CASSAGSGANVLTN. DNA of the CDR3: TGTGCCAGCAGTGCTGGGTCTGGGGCCAACGTCCTGACTAAC.

This clonotype appeared many times. This sequence joins TRBV20-1 and TRBJ1-2; possibly TRBD1 for D (5 bases). The CDR3 runs to 13 residues. V was clipped by 1 base and J by 5 bases, with 11 bases between them. Germline V lookup: CDR1 DFQATT, CDR2 SNEGSKA (reference sequence). For the CDR3, the DNA is TGCAGTGCTAGAGGGGGCGAGGTTTATGGCTACACCTTC. Protein: CSARGGEVYGYTF.

At least ten counts were recorded for this clonotype. This CDR3 is CASSLRDREKLFF. The CDR3 nucleotides read TGCGCCAGCAGCCTCCGGGATCGCGAAAAACTGTTTTTT. The rearrangement links TRBV5-1 to TRBJ1-4; D gene unclear. V was clipped by 4 bases and J by 8 bases, with 12 bases between them. This CDR3 spans 13 amino acids. Germline V gene sequence: CDR1 SGHRS, CDR2 YFSETQ. The full variable domain, with the rest looked up from reference TRBV5-1 and TRBJ1-4, is KAGVTQTPRYLIKTRGQQVTLSCSPISGHRSVSWYQQTPGQGLQFLFEYFSETQRNKGNFPGRFSGRQFSNSRSEMNVSTLELGDSALYLCASSLRDREKLFFGSGTQLSVL.

This clonotype occurred many times. The CDR3 loop reads CASSRRGGVQETQYF. In nucleotides, the CDR3 is TGCGCCAGCAGCCGACGGGGAGGGGTTCAAGAGACCCAGTACTTC. This sequence joins TRBV5-1 and TRBJ2-5, with 7 bases identical to TRBD2. This CDR3 spans 15 amino acids. CDR1 SGHRS and CDR2 YFSETQ come from the germline V gene. Trimming took 4 bases from V and 2 from J; bases not matched to a gene: 8.

This clonotype was observed at least ten times. This CDR3 reads CSGVEGSDTEAFF. The CDR3 region has the DNA TGCAGTGGGGTAGAAGGGTCGGATACTGAAGCTTTCTTT. The V and J genes are TRBV20-1 and TRBJ1-1; D gene unclear. The CDR3 has 13 amino acids. CDR1 is DFQATT, CDR2 SNEGSKA, per germline (reference sequence). V was clipped by 7 bases and J by 5 bases, with 17 bases between them.

This clonotype appeared many times. This rearrangement joins TRBV11-2 to TRBJ1-2, with TRBD1 as a possible D gene (5 bases). In germline, CDR1 is SGHAT, CDR2 FQNNGV. V shed 5 bases and J shed 3 bases, with 22 bases lying between them. The length of the CDR3 is 17 residues. The CDR3 protein is CASSPPGGYRRDYGYTF. The CDR3 nucleotides are TGTGCCAGCAGCCCCCCCGGGGGGTACAGGAGAGACTATGGCTACACCTTC.

This clonotype was seen at least ten times. The chain carries TRBV11-2 and TRBJ2-2; either TRBD1 or TRBD2 may fit D (5 bases each). Germline CDR1 SGHAT, CDR2 FQNNGV. The CDR3 has 13 residues. Trimming pared 6 bases from V and 5 bases from J, leaving 10 bases between. The CDR3 loop is CASRRGATGELFF. DNA for the CDR3: TGTGCCAGCAGAAGAGGGGCGACCGGGGAGCTGTTTTTT.

Ten or more counts support this clonotype. The chain couples TRBV7-2 to TRBJ2-7; perhaps TRBD1 as D (5 bases). The CDR3 spans 15 residues. V was clipped by 3 bases and J by 2 bases, with 14 bases between them. Germline CDR1 and CDR2: SGHTA and FQGNSA. The CDR3, as DNA: TGTGCCAGCAGCTTCCTCAGGGTTAGTGCCTACGAGCAGTACTTC. Residues: CASSFLRVSAYEQYF.

At least ten counts were recorded for this clonotype. The rearrangement joins TRBV4-3 to TRBJ1-2; D might be TRBD1 (5 bases). The length of the CDR3 is 19 residues. Germline-derived CDR1 and CDR2 are LGHNA and YSLEER. Trimming removed 3 bases from V and 1 base from J, with 24 bases in between. CDR3 loop: CASSHWGSRELSGNYGYTF. The CDR3 DNA is TGCGCCAGCAGCCACTGGGGGAGCAGGGAGCTTTCGGGTAACTATGGCTACACCTTC.

This clonotype was recorded many times. CDR3 DNA sequence: TGTGCCAGCAGCCCGGGGGGCGCAGTCTATGGCTACACCTTC. Its translation: CASSPGGAVYGYTF. This chain connects TRBV7-9 to TRBJ1-2; D may be TRBD1 (6 bases). V was shortened by 5 bases and J by 4 bases, with 14 bases between the two germline ends. This CDR3 contains 14 residues. Germline V CDR1 and CDR2: SEHNR, FQNEAQ (reference sequence).